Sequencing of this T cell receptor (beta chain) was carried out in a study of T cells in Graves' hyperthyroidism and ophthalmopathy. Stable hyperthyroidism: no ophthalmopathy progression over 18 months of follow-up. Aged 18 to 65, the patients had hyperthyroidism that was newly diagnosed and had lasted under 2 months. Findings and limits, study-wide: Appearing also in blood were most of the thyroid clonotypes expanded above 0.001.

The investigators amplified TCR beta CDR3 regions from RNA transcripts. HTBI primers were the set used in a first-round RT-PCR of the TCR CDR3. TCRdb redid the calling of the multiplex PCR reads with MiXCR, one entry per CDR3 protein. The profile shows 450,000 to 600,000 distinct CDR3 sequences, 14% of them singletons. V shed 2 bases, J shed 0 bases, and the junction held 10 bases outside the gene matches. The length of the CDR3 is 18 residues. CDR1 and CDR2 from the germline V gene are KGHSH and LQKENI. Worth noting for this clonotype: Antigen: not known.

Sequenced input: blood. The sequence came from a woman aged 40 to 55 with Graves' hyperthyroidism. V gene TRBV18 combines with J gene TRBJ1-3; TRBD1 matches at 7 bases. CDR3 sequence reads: CASSPRWDSVTSGNTIYF. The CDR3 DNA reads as TGTGCCAGCTCACCAAGGTGGGACAGTGTAACCTCTGGAAACACCATATATTTT.